The present T cell receptor (beta chain) was sequenced within a study of TIL therapy for anti-PD-1-resistant metastatic lung cancer. Study-level information: Most patients had lung adenocarcinoma. Study findings and constraints: Patients were highly selected, enriched for treatment-naive, never-smoker and oncogene-addicted cases.

CDR3 length: 15 amino acids. The ends lost 2 bases at V and 5 bases at J; junction bases unmatched: 4. Germline V gene data show CDR1 as MNHEY and CDR2 as SVGAGI. Documented time point: pre-treatment sample, taken before nivolumab and TIL therapy. This was the immunoSEQ v3 assay. Produced via immunoSEQ multiplex PCR; TCRdb's table is partial and in-frame only. The repertoire has roughly 15,000 clones, about 84% of them found once; the top ten carry roughly 0.9%. For this clone: Its specificity is not known.

The V call is TRBV6-5, the J call TRBJ2-1; 9 nucleotides match TRBD2. This clonotype originated in a person aged 25-85 years with non-small cell lung cancer. This material consisted of blood, taken at baseline. CDR3 amino acids: CASSYRRGGHNEQFF. The CDR3, as DNA: TGTGCCAGCAGTTACAGGCGGGGGGGCCACAATGAGCAGTTCTTC.